The 11 T cell receptor beta chains below were found in one sample sequenced in a study of blood T cell repertoires in COVID-19. Assay: immunoSEQ multiplex PCR; the TCRdb copy retains only in-frame clones and omits some. The data hold over 50,000 clones, with about 81% observed a single time. The sequenced sample consisted of peripheral blood. The receptors come from an elderly man with acute or convalescent COVID-19.

This chain joins TRBV14 and TRBJ1-2; D might be TRBD1 (6 bases). V was shortened by 7 bases and J by 5 bases, with 14 bases between the two germline ends. The germline V gene has CDR1 SGHDN and CDR2 FVKESK. The CDR3 is made up of 13 amino acids. The CDR3 loop is CASTPDSFYGYTF. CDR3 in DNA: TGTGCCAGCACCCCGGACAGCTTTTATGGCTACACCTTC.

The CDR3 DNA reads as TGTGCCAGCTCACCGCCAGGGAACGAGCAGTACTTC. Amino acid sequence: CASSPPGNEQYF. V is TRBV18 and J is TRBJ2-7; D is perhaps TRBD1 (5 bases). The CDR3 consists of 12 residues. CDR1 KGHSH and CDR2 LQKENI come from the germline V gene. V gave up 3 bases and J gave up 5 bases, with 8 bases separating them.

The CDR3 DNA follows: TGTGCCTGGAGTCCCGGGACACCGTATGGCTACACCTTC. This codes for CAWSPGTPYGYTF. The V call is TRBV30, the J call TRBJ1-2; a weak D match, TRBD1 (6 bases). The ends were cut back, 2 bases at V and 5 bases at J, with 12 bases in the middle. The germline V gene has CDR1 GTSNPN and CDR2 SVGIG (reference sequence). The CDR3 extends over 13 amino acids. Together with reference TRBV30 and TRBJ1-2, the CDR3 gives the full variable domain: SQTIHQWPATLVQPVGSPLSLECTVEGTSNPNLYWYRQAAGRGLQLLFYSVGIGQISSEVPQNLSASRPQDRQFILSSKKLLLSDSGFYLCAWSPGTPYGYTFGSGTRLTVV.

The J gene is TRBJ1-2, the V gene TRBV19; tentative D call: TRBD1 (6 bases). Trimming took off 1 base at V and 3 bases at J, with 12 bases between the two ends. The CDR3 contains 15 residues. Germline CDR1 reads LNHDA; CDR2 reads SQIVND (reference sequence). The CDR3 nucleotides read TGTGCCAGTAGTATAGGTCGACCAGGGGACTATGGCTACACCTTC. Translation: CASSIGRPGDYGYTF. The entire variable domain, with the rest obtained from reference TRBV19 and TRBJ1-2, is as follows: DGGITQSPKYLFRKEGQNVTLSCEQNLNHDAMYWYRQDPGQGLRLIYYSQIVNDFQKGDIAEGYSVSREKKESFPLTVTSAQKNPTAFYLCASSIGRPGDYGYTFGSGTRLTVV.

V and J are TRBV29-1 and TRBJ1-4, with 10 bases aligning to TRBD1. J lost 10 bases, V lost 5 bases, and 7 bases had no gene match. CDR3 length: 13 residues. Germline V lookup: CDR1 SQVTM, CDR2 ANQGSEA. The CDR3 DNA reads as TGCAGCGTTTCCGGGACAGGGGACGGAAAACTGTTTTTT. It codes for CSVSGTGDGKLFF.

The chain combines TRBV12-3 or TRBV12-4 with TRBJ1-2; D uncertain. With 1 base removed from V and 3 bases from J, the gap between germline ends came to 6 bases. The CDR3 spans 13 residues. For the CDR3, the DNA is TGTGCCAGCAGTTTAGGGCCAGACTATGGCTACACCTTC. Translating gives CASSLGPDYGYTF.

This clone was recorded only once. DNA for the CDR3: TGTGCCAGCAGCTTAGGTGGGACAGGGGTTAATTCACCCCTCCACTTT. Its translation is CASSLGGTGVNSPLHF. This chain links TRBV7-8 with TRBJ1-6, with 10 bases fitting TRBD1. The CDR3 spans 16 residues. Germline CDR1 is SGHVS and CDR2 is FQNEAQ. The trim removed 1 base at V and 6 bases at J, leaving 3 bases unmatched.

V usage is TRBV18 and J usage is TRBJ2-7; D is ambiguous. V was shortened by 1 base and J by 0 bases, with 7 bases between the two germline ends. CDR1 and CDR2 (germline): KGHSH, LQKENI. The CDR3 covers 14 residues. Written as DNA, the CDR3 is TGTGCCAGCTCACCACAACTGAGCTCCTACGAGCAGTACTTC. Translated: CASSPQLSSYEQYF.

This clone was seen once. J is TRBJ1-6 and V is TRBV6-2 or TRBV6-3; D gene unclear. Germline V lookup: CDR1 MNHEY, CDR2 SVGEGT. The CDR3 has 15 residues. V was pared by 4 bases and J by 4 bases, with 11 bases between. The CDR3 spells CASSSREPYNSPLHF. The CDR3, as DNA: TGTGCCAGCAGTTCCCGCGAGCCGTATAATTCACCCCTCCACTTT.

CDR3 region: CASSDTGQHNSPLHF. The CDR3 nucleotides read TGTGCCAGCAGCGATACGGGACAGCATAATTCACCCCTCCACTTT. The chain links TRBV7-3 to TRBJ1-6; 7 nucleotides match TRBD1. V was clipped by 5 bases and J by 5 bases; unmatched bases: 6. CDR1 and CDR2 (germline): SGHTA, FQGTGA. CDR3 length: 15 amino acids.

The chain recombines TRBV24-1 with TRBJ2-1; the D gene is possibly TRBD2 (6 bases). The CDR3 is 17 amino acids. CDR1 and CDR2 (germline): KGHDR, SFDVKD. V lost 8 bases and J 5 bases, leaving 24 bases between the germline ends. The CDR3 here is CATKGSTGGTRDNEQFF. DNA of the CDR3: TGTGCCACCAAAGGGTCCACTGGGGGGACTCGGGACAATGAGCAGTTCTTC.